This T cell receptor (beta chain) came from a study of blood T cell repertoires in COVID-19. Whole-study context: COVID-19 samples, acute and convalescent, were from the United States, Italy and Spain. T cells, B-cell-depleted T cells, or PBMCs provided the cDNA or gDNA that served as material.

Per the original data handling: Nucleated cell number was recorded as an estimate derived from reference gene primer amplification. The data were produced by immunoSEQ multiplex PCR, yet TCRdb's version contains in-frame clones alone and is incomplete. The V and J calls and clone size come from that table; D and trimming were worked out from the DNA. The profile shows about 130,000 clones, less than 90% of them singletons. The V end was cut by 4 bases, the J end by 2 bases, with 9 bases between. Germline CDR1 LNHDA, CDR2 SQIVND (reference sequence). CDR3 length: 14 amino acids. V usage is TRBV19 and J usage is TRBJ1-3, with D possibly being TRBD1 (5 bases). The sequenced sample consisted of peripheral blood. The TCR comes from a woman older than 75 with acute or convalescent COVID-19. CDR3 loop: CASSTTVTGNTIYF. Here the CDR3 DNA reads TGTGCCAGTAGTACGACAGTGACTGGAAACACCATATATTTT.